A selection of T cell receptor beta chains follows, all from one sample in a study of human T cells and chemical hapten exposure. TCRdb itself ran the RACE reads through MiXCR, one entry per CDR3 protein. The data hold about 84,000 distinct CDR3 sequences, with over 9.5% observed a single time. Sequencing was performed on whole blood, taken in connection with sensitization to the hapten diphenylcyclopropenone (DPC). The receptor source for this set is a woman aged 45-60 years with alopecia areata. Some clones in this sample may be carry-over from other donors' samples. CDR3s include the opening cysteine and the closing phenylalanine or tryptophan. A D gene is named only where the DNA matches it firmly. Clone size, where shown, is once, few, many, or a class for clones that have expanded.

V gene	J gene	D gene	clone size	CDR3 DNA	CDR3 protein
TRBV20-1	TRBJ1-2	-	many	TGCAGTGCTAGAGTTGTACAGAATAACTATGGCTACACCTTC	CSARVVQNNYGYTF
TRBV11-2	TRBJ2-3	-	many	TGTGCCAGCAGCTTAGTCGTAGCGGAAAGCACAGATACGCAGTATTTT	CASSLVVAESTDTQYF
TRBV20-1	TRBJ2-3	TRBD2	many	TGCAGTGCTAGAGATTCCGGCGGGAGTAGCACAGATACGCAGTATTTT	CSARDSGGSSTDTQYF
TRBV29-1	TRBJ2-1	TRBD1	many	TGCAGCGTTGAACTAACAGGGGGCAATGAGCAGTTCTTC	CSVELTGGNEQFF
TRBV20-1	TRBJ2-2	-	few	TGCAGTGCTACAGAACATGGGGGAACCGGGGAGCTGTTTTTT	CSATEHGGTGELFF
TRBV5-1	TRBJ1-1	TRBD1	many	TGCGCCAGCAGCTTCCAGGGGGCGGAAAAGGGAACTGAAGCTTTCTTT	CASSFQGAEKGTEAFF
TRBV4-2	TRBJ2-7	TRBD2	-	TGTGCCAGCAGCCGGACTAGCGGGAACACATTCTCCTACGAGCAGTACTTC	CASSRTSGNTFSYEQYF
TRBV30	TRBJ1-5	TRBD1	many	TGTGCCTGGAGGCCAGGGGGTACCCTTAATCAGCCCCAGCATTTT	CAWRPGGTLNQPQHF
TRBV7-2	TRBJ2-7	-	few	TGTGCCAGCAGCTCCTACCCGGAGCCTAGATCCTACGAGCAGTACTTC	CASSSYPEPRSYEQYF
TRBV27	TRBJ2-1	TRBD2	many	TGTGCCAGCAGGGCAACCGGACTAGAAACGTACAATGAGCAGTTCTTC	CASRATGLETYNEQFF
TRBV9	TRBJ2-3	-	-	TGTGCCAGCAGCGTCAGACGGAGCGGCACAGATACGCAGTATTTT	CASSVRRSGTDTQYF
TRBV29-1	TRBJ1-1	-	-	TGCAGCGTTACACAGGGCACGGGCACTGAAGCTTTCTTT	CSVTQGTGTEAFF
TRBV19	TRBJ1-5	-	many	TGTGCCAGTGGGTGGGGGATCGGACAGCCCCAGCATTTT	CASGWGIGQPQHF
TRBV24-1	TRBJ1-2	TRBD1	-	TGTGCCACCAGTGATTGGACAGGGGTCGGCTACACCTTC	CATSDWTGVGYTF
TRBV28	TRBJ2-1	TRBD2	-	TGTGCCAGCAGTTTGCTAGCGGGAGAGCTTGAGCAGTTCTTC	CASSLLAGELEQFF
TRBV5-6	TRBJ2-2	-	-	TGTGCCAGCAGCTTGACGGCGAACACCGGGGAGCTGTTTTTT	CASSLTANTGELFF
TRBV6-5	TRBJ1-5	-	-	TGTGCCAGCGGGGCAAGCCTGAGGGCCAATCAGCCCCAGCATTTT	CASGASLRANQPQHF
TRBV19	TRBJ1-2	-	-	TGTGCCAGTACTCCAGGAGCAGGGACGAGAATTAACTATGGCTACACCTTC	CASTPGAGTRINYGYTF
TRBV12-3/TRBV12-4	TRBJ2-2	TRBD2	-	TGTGCCAGCAGTTTGGGAGGGCCAGCGAACACCGGGGAGCTGTTTTTT	CASSLGGPANTGELFF
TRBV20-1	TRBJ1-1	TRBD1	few	TGCAGTGCTAGATCCGCAGGGGGCCTGAACACTGAAGCTTTCTTT	CSARSAGGLNTEAFF
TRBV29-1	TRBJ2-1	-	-	TGCAGCGTTATAACAATCGGGAGAAGTAAGTTCTTC	CSVITIGRSKFF
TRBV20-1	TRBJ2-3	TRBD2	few	TGCAGTGCTATGAGGCGGGAGGGAAGCACAGATACGCAGTATTTT	CSAMRREGSTDTQYF
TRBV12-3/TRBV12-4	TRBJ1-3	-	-	TGTGCCAGCAGTTCTCAGGGGATTCGGGGTAACACCATATATTTT	CASSSQGIRGNTIYF
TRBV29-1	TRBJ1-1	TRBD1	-	TGCAGCGTCCTGAACGACAGGGGGCTCGCTTTCTTT	CSVLNDRGLAFF
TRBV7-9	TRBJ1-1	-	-	TGTGCCAGCAGCTTACCCGTGACAGGAGATAACACTGAAGCTTTCTTT	CASSLPVTGDNTEAFF
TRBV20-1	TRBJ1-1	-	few	TGCAGTGCTCCGGGACAAGTGAACACTGAAGCTTTCTTT	CSAPGQVNTEAFF
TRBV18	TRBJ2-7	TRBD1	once	TGTGCCAGCTCACTAAACAGGGGGCAGGACGAGCAGTACTTC	CASSLNRGQDEQYF
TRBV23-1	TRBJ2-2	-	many	TGCGCCATCAACCCATACAGGGACACCGGGGAGCTGTTTTTT	CAINPYRDTGELFF
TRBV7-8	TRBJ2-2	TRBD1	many	TGTGCCAGCAGACCACCCGGGACAGGGGGTAGTGGGGAGCTGTTTTTT	CASRPPGTGGSGELFF